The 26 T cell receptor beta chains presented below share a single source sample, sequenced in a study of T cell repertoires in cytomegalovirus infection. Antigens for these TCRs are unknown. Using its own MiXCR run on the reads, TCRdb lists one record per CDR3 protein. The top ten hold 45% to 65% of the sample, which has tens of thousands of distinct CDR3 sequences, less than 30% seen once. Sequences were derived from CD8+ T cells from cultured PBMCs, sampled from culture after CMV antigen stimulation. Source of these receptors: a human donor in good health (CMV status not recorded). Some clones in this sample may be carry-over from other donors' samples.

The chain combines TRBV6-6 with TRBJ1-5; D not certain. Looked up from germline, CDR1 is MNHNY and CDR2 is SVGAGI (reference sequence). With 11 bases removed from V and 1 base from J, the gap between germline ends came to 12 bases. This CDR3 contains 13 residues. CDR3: CACRLASNQPQHF. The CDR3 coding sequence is TGTGCCTGTCGTCTGGCCAGCAATCAGCCCCAGCATTTT.

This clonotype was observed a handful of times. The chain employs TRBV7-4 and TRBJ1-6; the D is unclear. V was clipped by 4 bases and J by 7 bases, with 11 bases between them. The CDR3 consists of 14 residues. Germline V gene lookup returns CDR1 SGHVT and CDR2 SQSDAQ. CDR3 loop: CASSSREANSPLHF. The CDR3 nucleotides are TGTGCCAGCAGCTCCCGGGAGGCGAATTCACCCCTCCACTTT.

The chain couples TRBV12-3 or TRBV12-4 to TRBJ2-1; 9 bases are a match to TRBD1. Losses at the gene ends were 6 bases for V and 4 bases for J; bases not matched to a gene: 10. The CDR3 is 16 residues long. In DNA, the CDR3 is TGTGCCAGCAGCACCGGGACAGGGTGGGGATACAATGAGCAGTTCTTC. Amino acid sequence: CASSTGTGWGYNEQFF.

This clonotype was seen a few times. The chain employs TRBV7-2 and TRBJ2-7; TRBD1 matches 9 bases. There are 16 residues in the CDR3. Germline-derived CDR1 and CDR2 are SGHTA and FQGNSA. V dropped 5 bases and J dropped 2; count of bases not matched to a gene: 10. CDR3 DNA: TGTGCCAGCAGCACCCTCGAACAGGGGGCCACCTACGAGCAGTACTTC. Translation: CASSTLEQGATYEQYF.

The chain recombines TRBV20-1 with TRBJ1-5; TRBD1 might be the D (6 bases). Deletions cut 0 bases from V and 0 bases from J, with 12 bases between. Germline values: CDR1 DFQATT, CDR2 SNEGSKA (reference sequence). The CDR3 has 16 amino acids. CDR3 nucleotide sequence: TGCAGTGCTAGAGATGGGGGGGGACATAGCAATCAGCCCCAGCATTTT. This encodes CSARDGGGHSNQPQHF.

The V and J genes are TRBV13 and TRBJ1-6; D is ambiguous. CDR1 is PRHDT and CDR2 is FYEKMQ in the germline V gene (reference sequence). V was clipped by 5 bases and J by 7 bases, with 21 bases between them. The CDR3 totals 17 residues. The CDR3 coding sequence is TGTGCCAGCAGCCCCAACACCCGGACGAGAAGGAATTCACCCCTCCACTTT. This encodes CASSPNTRTRRNSPLHF.

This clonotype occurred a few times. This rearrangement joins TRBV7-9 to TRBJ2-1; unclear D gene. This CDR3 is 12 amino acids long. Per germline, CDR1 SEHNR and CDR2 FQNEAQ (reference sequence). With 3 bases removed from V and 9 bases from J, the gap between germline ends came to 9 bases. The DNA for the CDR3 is TGTGCCAGCAGCTTCGGCCAGCTTGAGCAGTTCTTC. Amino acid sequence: CASSFGQLEQFF.

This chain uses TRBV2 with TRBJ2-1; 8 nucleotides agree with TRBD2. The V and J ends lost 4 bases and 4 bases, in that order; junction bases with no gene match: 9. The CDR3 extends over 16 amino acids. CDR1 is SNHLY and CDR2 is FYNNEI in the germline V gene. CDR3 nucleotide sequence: TGTGCCAGCAGTGGAGCCTCAGCGGGAGCTTACAATGAGCAGTTCTTC. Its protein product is CASSGASAGAYNEQFF.

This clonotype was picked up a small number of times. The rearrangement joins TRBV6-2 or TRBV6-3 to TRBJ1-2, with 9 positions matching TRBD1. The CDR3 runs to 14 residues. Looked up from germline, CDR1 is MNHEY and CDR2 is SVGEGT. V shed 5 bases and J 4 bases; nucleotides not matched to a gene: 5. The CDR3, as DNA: TGTGCCAGCAGTCCCGGGACAGGGATCTATGGCTACACCTTC. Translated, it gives CASSPGTGIYGYTF.

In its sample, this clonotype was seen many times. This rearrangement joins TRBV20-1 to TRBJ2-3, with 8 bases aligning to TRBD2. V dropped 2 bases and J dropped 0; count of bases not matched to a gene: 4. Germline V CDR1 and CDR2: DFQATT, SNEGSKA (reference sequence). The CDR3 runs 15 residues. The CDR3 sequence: CSARPLAESTDTQYF. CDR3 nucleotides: TGCAGTGCTAGACCACTAGCGGAGAGCACAGATACGCAGTATTTT.

The CDR3 reads CASSLDSGAGEEQFF. CDR3 coding DNA: TGCGCCAGCAGCTTGGATAGTGGAGCGGGGGAGGAGCAGTTCTTC. The chain couples TRBV5-1 to TRBJ2-1, with 8 bases matching TRBD2. The CDR3 is 15 residues long. From germline, CDR1 is SGHRS and CDR2 YFSETQ. The junction had 9 bases not matched to a gene; V was cut back by 0 bases and J by 10 bases.

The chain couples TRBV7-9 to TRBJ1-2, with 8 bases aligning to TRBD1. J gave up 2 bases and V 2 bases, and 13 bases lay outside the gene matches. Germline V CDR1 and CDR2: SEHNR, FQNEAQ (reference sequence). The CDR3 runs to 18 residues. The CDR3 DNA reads TGTGCCAGCAGCTTAACGTCGGGACAGGCTATATTCAACTATGGCTACACCTTC. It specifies CASSLTSGQAIFNYGYTF.

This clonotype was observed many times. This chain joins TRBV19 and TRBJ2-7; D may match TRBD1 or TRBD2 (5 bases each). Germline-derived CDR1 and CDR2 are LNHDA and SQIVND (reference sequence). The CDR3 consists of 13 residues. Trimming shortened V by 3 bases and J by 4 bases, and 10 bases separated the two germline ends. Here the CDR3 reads CASSIGDGYEQYF. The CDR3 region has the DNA TGTGCCAGTAGTATCGGGGACGGGTACGAGCAGTACTTC.

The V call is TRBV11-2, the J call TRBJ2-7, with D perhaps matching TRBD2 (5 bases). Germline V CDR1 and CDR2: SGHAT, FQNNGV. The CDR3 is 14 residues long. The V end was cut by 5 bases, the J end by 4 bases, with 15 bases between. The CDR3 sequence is CASSHRGKDYEQYF. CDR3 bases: TGTGCCAGCAGCCATCGGGGTAAGGATTACGAGCAGTACTTC.

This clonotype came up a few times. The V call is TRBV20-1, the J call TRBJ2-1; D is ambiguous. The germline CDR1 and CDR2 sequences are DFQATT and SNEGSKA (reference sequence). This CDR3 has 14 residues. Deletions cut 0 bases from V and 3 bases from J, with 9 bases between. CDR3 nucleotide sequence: TGCAGTGCTAGAGATAAGGAACACTACAATGAGCAGTTCTTC. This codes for CSARDKEHYNEQFF.

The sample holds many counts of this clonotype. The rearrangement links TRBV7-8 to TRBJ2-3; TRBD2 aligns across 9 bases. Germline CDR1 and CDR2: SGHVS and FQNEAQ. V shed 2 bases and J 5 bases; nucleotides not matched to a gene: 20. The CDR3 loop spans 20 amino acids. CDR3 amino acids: CASSLRAQGLAGGPEDTQYF. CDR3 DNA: TGTGCCAGCAGCTTAAGGGCCCAGGGTTTGGCGGGGGGGCCGGAAGATACGCAGTATTTT.

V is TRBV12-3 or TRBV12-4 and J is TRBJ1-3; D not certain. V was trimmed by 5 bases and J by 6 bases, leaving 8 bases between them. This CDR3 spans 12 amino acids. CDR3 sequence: CASSGFENTIYF. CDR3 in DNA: TGTGCCAGCAGTGGTTTTGAAAACACCATATATTTT.

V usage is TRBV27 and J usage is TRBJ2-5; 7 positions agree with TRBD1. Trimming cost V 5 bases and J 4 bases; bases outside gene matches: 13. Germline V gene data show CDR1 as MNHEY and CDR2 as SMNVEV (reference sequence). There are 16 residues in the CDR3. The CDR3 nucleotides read TGTGCCAGCAGTCCACCCTCGAGGGGGCTGTTAGAGACCCAGTACTTC. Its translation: CASSPPSRGLLETQYF.

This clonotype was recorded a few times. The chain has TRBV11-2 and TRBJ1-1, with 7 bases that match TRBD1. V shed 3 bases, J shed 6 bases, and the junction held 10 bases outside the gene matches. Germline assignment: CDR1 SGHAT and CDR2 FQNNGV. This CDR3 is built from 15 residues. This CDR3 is CASSFIGGGGSEAFF. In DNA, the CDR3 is TGTGCCAGCAGCTTCATAGGAGGGGGCGGATCTGAAGCTTTCTTT. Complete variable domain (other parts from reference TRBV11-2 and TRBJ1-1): EAGVAQSPRYKIIEKRQSVAFWCNPISGHATLYWYQQILGQGPKLLIQFQNNGVVDDSQLPKDRFSAERLKGVDSTLKIQPAKLEDSAVYLCASSFIGGGGSEAFFGQGTRLTVV.

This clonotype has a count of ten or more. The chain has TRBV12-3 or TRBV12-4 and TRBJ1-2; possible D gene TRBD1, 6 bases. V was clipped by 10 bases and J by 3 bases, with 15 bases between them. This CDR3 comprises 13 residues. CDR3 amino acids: CAISVQGDYGYTF. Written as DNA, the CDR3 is TGTGCCATTTCGGTACAGGGCGACTATGGCTACACCTTC.

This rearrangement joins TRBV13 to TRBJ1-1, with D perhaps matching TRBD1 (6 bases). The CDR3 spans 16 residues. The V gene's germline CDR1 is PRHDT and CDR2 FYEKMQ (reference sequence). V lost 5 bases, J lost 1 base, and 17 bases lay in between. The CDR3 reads CASSPWGQGRNTEAFF. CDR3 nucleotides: TGTGCCAGCAGCCCCTGGGGCCAGGGGAGGAACACTGAAGCTTTCTTT.

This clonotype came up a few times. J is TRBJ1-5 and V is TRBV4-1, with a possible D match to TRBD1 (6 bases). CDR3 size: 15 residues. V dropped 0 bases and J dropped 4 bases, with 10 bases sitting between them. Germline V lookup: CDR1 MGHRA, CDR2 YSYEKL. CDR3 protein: CASSQDTGRNQPQHF. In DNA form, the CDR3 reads TGCGCCAGCAGCCAAGACACAGGGAGAAATCAGCCCCAGCATTTT.

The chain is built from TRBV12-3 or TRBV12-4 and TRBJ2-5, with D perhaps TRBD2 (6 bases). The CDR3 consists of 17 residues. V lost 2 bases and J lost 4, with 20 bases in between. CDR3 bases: TGTGCCAGCAGTTTAACGGGGGTTAGCGACCCCGGAGAGACCCAGTACTTC. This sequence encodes CASSLTGVSDPGETQYF.

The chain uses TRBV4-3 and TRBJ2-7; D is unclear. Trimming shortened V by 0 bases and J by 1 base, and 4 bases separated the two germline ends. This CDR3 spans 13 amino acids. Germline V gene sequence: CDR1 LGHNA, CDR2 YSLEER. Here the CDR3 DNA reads TGCGCCAGCAGCCAAGAAACATCCTACGAGCAGTACTTC. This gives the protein CASSQETSYEQYF.

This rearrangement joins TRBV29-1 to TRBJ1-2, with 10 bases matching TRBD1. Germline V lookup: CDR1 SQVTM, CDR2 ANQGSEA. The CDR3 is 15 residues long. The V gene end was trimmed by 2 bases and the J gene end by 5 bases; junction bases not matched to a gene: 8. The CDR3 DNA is TGCAGCGTTGAATCGGACAGGGGGTTTGGGTATGGCTACACCTTC. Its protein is CSVESDRGFGYGYTF.

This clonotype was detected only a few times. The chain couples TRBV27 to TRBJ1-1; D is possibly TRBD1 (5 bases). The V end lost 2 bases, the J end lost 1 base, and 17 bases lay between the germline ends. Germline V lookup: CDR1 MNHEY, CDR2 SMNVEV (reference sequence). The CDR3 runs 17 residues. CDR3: CASSLMSTGDPNTEAFF. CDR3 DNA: TGTGCCAGCAGTTTAATGTCCACGGGGGATCCGAACACTGAAGCTTTCTTT.